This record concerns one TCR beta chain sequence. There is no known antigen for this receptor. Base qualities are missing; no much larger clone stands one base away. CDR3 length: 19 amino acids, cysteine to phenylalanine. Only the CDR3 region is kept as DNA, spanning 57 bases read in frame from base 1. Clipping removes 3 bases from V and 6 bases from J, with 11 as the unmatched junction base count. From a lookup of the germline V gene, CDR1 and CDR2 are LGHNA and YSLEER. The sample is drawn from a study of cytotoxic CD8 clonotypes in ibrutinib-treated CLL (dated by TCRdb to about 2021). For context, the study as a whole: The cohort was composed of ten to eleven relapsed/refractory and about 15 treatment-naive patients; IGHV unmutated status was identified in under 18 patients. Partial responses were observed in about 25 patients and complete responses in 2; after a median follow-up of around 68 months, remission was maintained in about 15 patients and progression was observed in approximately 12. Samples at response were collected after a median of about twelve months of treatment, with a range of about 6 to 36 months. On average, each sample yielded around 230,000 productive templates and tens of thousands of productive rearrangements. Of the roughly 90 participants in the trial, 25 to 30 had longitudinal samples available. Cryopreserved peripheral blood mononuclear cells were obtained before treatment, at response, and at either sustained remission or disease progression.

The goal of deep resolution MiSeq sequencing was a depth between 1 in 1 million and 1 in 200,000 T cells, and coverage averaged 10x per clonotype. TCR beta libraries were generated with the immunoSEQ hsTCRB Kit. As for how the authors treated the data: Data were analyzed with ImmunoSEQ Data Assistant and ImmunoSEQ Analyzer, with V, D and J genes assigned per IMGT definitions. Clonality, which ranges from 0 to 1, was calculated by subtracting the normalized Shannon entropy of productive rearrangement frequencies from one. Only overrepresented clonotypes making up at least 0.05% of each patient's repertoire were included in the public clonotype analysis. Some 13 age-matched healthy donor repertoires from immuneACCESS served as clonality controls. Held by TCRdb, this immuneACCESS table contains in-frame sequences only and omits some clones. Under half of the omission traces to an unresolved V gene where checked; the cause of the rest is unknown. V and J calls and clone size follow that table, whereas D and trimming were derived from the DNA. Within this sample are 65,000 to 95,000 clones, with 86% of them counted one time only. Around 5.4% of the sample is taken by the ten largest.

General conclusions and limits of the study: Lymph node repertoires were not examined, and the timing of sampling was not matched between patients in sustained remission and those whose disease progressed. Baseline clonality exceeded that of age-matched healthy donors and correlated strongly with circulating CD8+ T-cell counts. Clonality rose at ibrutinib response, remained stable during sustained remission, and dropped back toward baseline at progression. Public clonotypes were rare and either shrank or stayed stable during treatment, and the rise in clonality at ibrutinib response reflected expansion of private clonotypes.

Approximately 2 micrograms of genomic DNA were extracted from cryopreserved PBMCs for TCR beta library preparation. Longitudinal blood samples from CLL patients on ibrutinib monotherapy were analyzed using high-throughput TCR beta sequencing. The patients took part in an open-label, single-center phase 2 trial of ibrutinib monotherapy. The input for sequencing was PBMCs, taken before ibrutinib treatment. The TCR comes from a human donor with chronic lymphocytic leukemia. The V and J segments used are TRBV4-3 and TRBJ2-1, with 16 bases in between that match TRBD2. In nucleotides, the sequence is TGCGCCAGCAGCCAGTCCGGGACTAGCGGGAGGGGGGTAAGCAATGAGCAGTTCTTC. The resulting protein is CASSQSGTSGRGVSNEQFF.